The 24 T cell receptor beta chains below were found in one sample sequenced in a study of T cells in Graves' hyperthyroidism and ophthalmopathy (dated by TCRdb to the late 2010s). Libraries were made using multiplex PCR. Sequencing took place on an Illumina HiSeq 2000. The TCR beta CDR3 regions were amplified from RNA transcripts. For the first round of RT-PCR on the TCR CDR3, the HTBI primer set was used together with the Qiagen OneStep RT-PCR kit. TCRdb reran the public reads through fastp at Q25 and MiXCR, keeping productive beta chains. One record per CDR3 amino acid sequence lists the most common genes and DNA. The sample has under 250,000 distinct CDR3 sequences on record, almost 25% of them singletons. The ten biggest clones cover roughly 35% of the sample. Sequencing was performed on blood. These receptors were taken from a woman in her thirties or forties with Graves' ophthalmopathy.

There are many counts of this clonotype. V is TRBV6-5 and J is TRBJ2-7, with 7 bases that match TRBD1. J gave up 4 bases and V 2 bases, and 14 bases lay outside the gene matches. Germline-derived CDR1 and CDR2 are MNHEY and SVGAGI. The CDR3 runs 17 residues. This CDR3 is CASSYGGSWTGSYEQYF. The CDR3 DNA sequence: TGTGCCAGCAGTTACGGGGGATCGTGGACAGGATCGTACGAGCAGTACTTC.

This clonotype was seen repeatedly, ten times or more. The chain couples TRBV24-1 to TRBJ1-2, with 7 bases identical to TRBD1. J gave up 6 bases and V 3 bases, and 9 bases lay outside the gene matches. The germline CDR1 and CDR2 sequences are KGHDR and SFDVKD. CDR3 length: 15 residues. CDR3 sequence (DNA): TGTGCCACCAGTGATGCGGGACAGCTCCTTGATGGCTACACCTTC. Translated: CATSDAGQLLDGYTF.

In DNA form, the CDR3 reads TGTGCCAGCAGTTCGGACAGGGGGCTGGACGAGCAGTACTTC. Translation gives CASSSDRGLDEQYF. V usage is TRBV28 and J usage is TRBJ2-7, with 11 nucleotides matching TRBD1. The junction had 4 bases not matched to a gene; V was cut back by 4 bases and J by 5 bases. CDR1 MDHEN and CDR2 SYDVKM come from the germline V gene. This CDR3 region has 14 residues. The whole variable domain, filled in from reference TRBV28 and TRBJ2-7, reads DVKVTQSSRYLVKRTGEKVFLECVQDMDHENMFWYRQDPGLGLRLIYFSYDVKMKEKGDIPEGYSVSREKKERFSLILESASTNQTSMYLCASSSDRGLDEQYFGPGTRLTVT.

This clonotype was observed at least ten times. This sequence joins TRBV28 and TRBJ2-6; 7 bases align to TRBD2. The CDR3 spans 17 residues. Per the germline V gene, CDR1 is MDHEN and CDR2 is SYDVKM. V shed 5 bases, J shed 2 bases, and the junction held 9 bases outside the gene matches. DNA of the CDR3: TGTGCCAGCAGTCGGCCTACGGGGGGTCCTGGGGCCAACGTCCTGACTTTC. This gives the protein CASSRPTGGPGANVLTF.

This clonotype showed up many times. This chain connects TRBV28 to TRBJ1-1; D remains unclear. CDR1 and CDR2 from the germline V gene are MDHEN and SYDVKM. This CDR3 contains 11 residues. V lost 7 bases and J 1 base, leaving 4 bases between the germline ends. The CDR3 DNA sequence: TGTGCCAGCAACAGGAACACTGAAGCTTTCTTT. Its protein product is CASNRNTEAFF.

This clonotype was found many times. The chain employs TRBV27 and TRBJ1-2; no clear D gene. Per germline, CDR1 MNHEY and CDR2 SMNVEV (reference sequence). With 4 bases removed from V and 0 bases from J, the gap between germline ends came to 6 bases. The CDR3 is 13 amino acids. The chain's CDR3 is CASSSVANYGYTF. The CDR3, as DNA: TGTGCCAGCAGTTCGGTAGCTAACTATGGCTACACCTTC.

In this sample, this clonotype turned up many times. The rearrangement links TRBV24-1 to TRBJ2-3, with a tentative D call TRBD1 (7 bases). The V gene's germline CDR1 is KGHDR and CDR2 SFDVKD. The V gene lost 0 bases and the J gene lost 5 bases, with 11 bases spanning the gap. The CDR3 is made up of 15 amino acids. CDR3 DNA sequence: TGTGCCACCAGTGATTTGGGGCAGGGGGGAGATACGCAGTATTTT. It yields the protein CATSDLGQGGDTQYF.

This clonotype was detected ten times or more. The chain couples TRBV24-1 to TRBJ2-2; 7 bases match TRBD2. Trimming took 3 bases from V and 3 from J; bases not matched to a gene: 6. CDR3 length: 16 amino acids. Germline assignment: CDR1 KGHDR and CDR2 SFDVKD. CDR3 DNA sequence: TGTGCCACCAGTGATCCCAGGGCGGGAGACACCGGGGAGCTGTTTTTT. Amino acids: CATSDPRAGDTGELFF.

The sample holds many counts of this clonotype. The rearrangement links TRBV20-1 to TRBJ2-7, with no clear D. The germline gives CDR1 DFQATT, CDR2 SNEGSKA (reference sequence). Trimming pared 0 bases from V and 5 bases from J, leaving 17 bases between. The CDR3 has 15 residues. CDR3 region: CSARDRRLPKDEQYF. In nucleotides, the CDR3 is TGCAGTGCTAGAGATCGTAGGCTCCCCAAGGACGAGCAGTACTTC.

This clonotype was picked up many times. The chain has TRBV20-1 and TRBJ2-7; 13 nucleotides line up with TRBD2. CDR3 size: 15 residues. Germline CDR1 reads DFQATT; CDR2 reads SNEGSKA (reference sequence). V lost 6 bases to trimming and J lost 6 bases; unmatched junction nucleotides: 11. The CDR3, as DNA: TGCAGTGCCACAGAGACTAGCGGGGGGCTCGCCGAGCAGTACTTC. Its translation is CSATETSGGLAEQYF.

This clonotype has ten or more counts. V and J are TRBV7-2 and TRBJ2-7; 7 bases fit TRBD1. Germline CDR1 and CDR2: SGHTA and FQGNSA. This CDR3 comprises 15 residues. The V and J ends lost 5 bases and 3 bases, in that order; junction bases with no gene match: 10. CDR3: CASSPPNRGHYEQYF. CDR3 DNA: TGTGCCAGCAGCCCCCCCAACAGGGGTCACTACGAGCAGTACTTC.

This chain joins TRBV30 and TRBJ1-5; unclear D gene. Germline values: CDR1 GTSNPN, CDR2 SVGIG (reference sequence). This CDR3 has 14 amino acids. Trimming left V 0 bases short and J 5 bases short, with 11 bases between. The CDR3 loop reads CAWSVLNRDQPQHF. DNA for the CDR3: TGTGCCTGGAGTGTACTTAATAGGGATCAGCCCCAGCATTTT.

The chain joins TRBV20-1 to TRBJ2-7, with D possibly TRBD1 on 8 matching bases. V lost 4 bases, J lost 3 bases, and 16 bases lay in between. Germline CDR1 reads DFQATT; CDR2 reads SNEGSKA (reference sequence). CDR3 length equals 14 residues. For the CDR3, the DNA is TGCAGTGCTAACGGACAGGGAGGGGGCTACGAGCAGTACTTC. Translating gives CSANGQGGGYEQYF.

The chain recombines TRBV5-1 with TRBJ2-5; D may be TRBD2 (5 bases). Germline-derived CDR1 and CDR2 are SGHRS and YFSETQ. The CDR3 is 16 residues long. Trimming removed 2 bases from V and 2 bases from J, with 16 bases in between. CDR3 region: CASSFSSIRTQETQYF. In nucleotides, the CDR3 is TGCGCCAGCAGCTTCTCTAGCATCCGGACTCAAGAGACCCAGTACTTC.

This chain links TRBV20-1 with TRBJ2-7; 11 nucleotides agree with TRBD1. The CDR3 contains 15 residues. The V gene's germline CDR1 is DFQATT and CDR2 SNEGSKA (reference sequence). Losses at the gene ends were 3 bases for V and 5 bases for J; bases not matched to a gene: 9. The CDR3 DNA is TGCAGTGCTAGCGCGGGACAGGGGGAATTTCACGAGCAGTACTTC. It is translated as CSASAGQGEFHEQYF.

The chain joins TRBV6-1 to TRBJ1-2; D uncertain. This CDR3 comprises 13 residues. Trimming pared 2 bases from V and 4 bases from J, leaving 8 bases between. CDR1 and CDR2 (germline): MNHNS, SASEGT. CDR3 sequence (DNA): TGTGCCAGCAGTGAATTCTGGGGCTATGGCTACACCTTC. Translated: CASSEFWGYGYTF.

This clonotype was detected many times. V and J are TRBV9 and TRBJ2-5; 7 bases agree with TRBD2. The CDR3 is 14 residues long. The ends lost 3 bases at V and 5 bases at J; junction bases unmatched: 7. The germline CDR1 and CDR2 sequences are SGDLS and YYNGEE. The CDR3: CASSGSLGGETQYF. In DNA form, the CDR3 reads TGTGCCAGCAGCGGAAGCCTGGGAGGGGAGACCCAGTACTTC.

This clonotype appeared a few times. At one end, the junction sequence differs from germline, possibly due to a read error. The CDR3, as DNA: TGTGCCAGCAGCGTAGAGCAGGGGGCTTACGAGCAGTCCTTC. As protein: CASSVEQGAYEQSF. V and J are TRBV9 and TRBJ2-7; 8 positions match TRBD1. CDR3 length: 14 amino acids. CDR1 is SGDLS, CDR2 YYNGEE, per germline.

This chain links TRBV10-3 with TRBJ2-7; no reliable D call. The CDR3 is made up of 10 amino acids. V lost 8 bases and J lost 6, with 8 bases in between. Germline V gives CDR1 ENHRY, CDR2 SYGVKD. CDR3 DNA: TGTGCCATCGGGGAAACCGAGCAGTACTTC. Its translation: CAIGETEQYF.

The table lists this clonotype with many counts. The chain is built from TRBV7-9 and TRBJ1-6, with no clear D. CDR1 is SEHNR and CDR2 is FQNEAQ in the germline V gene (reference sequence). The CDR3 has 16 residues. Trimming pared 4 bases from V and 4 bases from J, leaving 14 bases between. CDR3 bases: TGTGCCAGCAGCTCGAGGACGGGCCTTTATAATTCACCCCTCCACTTT. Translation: CASSSRTGLYNSPLHF.

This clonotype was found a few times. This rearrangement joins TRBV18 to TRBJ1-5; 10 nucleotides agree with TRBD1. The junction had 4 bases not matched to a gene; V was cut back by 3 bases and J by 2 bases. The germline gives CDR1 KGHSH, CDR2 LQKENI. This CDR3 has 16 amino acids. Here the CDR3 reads CASSPPGTGGNQPQHF. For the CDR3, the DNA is TGTGCCAGCTCACCTCCCGGGACAGGGGGCAATCAGCCCCAGCATTTT.

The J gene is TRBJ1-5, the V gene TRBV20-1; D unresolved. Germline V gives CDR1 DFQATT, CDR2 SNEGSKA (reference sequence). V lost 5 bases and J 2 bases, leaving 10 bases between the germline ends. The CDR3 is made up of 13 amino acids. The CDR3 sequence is CSADDGGNQPQHF. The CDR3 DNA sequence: TGCAGTGCTGATGACGGTGGCAATCAGCCCCAGCATTTT.

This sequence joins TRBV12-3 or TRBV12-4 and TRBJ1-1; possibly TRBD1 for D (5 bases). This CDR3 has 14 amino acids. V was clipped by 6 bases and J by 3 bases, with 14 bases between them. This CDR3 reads CASSSDMDDTEAFF. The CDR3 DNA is TGTGCCAGCAGCTCGGACATGGACGACACTGAAGCTTTCTTT.

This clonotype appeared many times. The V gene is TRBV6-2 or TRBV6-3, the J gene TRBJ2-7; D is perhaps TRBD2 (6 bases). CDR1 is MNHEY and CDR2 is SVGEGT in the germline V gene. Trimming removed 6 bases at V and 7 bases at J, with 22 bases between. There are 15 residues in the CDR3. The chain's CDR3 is CASRPGIADAEEQYF. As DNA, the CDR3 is TGTGCCAGCAGACCAGGCATAGCGGACGCGGAAGAGCAGTACTTC.